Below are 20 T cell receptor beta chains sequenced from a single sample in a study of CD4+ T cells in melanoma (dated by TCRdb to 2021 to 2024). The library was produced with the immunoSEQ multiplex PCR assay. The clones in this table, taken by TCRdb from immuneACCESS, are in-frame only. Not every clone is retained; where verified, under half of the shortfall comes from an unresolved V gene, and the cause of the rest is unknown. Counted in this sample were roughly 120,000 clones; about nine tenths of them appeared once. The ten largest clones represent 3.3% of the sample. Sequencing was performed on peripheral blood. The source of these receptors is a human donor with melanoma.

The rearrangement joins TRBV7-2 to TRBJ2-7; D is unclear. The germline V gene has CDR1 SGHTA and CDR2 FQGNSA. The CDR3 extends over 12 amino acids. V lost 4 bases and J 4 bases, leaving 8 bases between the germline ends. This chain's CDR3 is CASSCTRYEQYF. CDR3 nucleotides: TGTGCCAGCAGCTGCACACGTTACGAGCAGTACTTC.

The DNA for the CDR3 is TGCGCCAGCAGCTTAGGCAGCTCCTACGAGCAGTACTTC. Translating it yields CASSLGSSYEQYF. The chain has TRBV5-1 and TRBJ2-7; D remains ambiguous. The CDR3 sequence is 13 residues long. Trimming pared 2 bases from V and 0 bases from J, leaving 6 bases between. CDR1 and CDR2 (germline): SGHRS, YFSETQ.

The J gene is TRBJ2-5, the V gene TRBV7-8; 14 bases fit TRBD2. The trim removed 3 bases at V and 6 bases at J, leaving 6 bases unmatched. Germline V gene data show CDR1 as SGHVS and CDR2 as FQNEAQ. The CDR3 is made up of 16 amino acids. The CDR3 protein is CASSFGLAGGGKTQYF. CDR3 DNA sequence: TGTGCCAGCAGCTTTGGACTAGCGGGGGGCGGGAAGACCCAGTACTTC. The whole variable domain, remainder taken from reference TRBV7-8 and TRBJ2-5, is GAGVSQSPRYKVAKRGQDVALRCDPISGHVSLFWYQQALGQGPEFLTYFQNEAQLDKSGLPSDRFFAERPEGSVSTLKIQRTQQEDSAVYLCASSFGLAGGGKTQYFGPGTRLLVL.

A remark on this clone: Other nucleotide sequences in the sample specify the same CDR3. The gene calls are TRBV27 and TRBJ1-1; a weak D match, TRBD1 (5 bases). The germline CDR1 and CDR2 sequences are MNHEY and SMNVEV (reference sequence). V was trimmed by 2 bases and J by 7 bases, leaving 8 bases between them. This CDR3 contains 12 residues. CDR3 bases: TGTGCCAGCAGTTTAGTCGGGGGTGAAGCTTTCTTT. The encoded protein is CASSLVGGEAFF.

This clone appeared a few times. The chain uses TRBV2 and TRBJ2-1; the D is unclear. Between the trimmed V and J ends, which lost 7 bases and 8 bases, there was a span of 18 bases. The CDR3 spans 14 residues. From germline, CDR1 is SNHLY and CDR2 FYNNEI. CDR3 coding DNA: TGTGCCAGCATTTTCCAGCCCGGTCCGGATGAGCAGTTCTTC. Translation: CASIFQPGPDEQFF.

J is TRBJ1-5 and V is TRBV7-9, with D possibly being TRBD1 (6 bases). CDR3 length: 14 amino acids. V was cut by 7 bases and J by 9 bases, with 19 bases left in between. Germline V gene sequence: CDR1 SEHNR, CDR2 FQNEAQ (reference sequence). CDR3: CASTSSEGGRPQHF. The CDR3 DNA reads TGTGCCAGCACCTCTTCCGAAGGGGGGAGGCCCCAGCATTTT. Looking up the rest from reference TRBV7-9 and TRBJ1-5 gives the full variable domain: DTGVSQNPRHKITKRGQNVTFRCDPISEHNRLYWYRQTLGQGPEFLTYFQNEAQLEKSRLLSDRFSAERPKGSFSTLEIQRTEQGDSAMYLCASTSSEGGRPQHFGDGTRLSIL.

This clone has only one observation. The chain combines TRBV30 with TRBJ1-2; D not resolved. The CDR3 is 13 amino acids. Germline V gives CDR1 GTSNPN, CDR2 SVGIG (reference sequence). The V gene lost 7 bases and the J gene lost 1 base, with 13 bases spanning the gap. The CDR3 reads CASAEEINYGYTF. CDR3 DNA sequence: TGTGCCTCCGCCGAAGAGATTAACTATGGCTACACCTTC.

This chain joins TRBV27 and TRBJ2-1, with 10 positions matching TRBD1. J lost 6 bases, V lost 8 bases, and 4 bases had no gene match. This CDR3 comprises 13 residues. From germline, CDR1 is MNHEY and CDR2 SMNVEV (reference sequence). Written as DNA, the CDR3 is TGTGCCAGCGGGACAGGGGCCGGCAATGAGCAGTTCTTC. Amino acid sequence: CASGTGAGNEQFF.

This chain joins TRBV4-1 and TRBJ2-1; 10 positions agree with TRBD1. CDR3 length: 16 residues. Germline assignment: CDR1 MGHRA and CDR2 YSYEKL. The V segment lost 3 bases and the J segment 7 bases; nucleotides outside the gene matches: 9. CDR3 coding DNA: TGCGCCAGCAGCCACGATCCGGGACAGGGGAATAATGAGCAGTTCTTC. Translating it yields CASSHDPGQGNNEQFF.

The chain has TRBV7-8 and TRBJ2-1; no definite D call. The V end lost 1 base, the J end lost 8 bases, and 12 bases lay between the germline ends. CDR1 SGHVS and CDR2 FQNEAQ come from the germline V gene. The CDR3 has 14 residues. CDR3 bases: TGTGCCAGCAGCTTAGACCCTACTCAGCATGAGCAGTTCTTC. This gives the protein CASSLDPTQHEQFF.

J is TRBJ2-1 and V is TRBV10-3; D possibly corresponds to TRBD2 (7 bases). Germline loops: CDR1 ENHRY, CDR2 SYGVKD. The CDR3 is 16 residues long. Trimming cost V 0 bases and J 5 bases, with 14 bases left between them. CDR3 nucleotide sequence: TGTGCCATCAGTGAGTCGCGGGGGCGCGGGAACAATGAGCAGTTCTTC. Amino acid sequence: CAISESRGRGNNEQFF.

CDR3 loop: CASTAAEAGNTIYF. The CDR3 DNA sequence: TGTGCCAGCACCGCGGCGGAGGCTGGAAACACCATATATTTT. The chain couples TRBV5-6 to TRBJ1-3; D gene unclear. The CDR3 length is 14 residues. Germline values: CDR1 SGHDT, CDR2 YYEEEE. Trimming shortened V by 6 bases and J by 2 bases, and 12 bases separated the two germline ends.

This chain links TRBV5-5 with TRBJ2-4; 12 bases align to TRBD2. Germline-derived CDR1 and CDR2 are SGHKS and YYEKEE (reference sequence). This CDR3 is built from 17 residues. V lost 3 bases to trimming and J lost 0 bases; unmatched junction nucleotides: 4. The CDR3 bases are TGTGCCAGCAGCTGGGAGACTAGCGGGGGAGCCAAAAACATTCAGTACTTC. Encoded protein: CASSWETSGGAKNIQYF.

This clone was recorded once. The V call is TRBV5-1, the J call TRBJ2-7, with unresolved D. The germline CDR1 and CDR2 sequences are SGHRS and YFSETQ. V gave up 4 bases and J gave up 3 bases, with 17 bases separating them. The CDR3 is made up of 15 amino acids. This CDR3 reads CASSPVAVGVYEQYF. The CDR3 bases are TGCGCCAGCAGCCCGGTGGCAGTGGGCGTCTACGAGCAGTACTTC. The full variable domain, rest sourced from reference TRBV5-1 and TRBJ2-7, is KAGVTQTPRYLIKTRGQQVTLSCSPISGHRSVSWYQQTPGQGLQFLFEYFSETQRNKGNFPGRFSGRQFSNSRSEMNVSTLELGDSALYLCASSPVAVGVYEQYFGPGTRLTVT.

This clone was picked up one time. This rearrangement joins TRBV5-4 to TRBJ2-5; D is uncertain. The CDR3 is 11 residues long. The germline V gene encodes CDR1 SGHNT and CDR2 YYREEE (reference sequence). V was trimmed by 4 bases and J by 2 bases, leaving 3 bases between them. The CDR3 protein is CASSTQETQYF. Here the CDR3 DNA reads TGTGCCAGCAGCACACAAGAGACCCAGTACTTC. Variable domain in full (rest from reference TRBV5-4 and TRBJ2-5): ETGVTQSPTHLIKTRGQQVTLRCSSQSGHNTVSWYQQALGQGPQFIFQYYREEENGRGNFPPRFSGLQFPNYSSELNVNALELDDSALYLCASSTQETQYFGPGTRLLVL.

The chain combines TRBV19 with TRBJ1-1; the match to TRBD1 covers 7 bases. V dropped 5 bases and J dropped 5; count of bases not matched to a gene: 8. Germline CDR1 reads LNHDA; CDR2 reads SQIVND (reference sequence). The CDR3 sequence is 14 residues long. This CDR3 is CASSVDRAGTEAFF. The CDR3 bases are TGTGCCAGTAGTGTCGACAGGGCGGGGACTGAAGCTTTCTTT.

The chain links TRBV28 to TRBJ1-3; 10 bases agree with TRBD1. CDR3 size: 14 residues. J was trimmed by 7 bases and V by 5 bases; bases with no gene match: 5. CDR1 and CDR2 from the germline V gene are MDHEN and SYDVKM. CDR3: CASSPWTGGNTIYF. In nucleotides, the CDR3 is TGTGCCAGCAGTCCTTGGACAGGGGGTAACACCATATATTTT.

CDR3 bases: TGTGCCAGCAGCTTAGGTCGAAATTCCAATGAGCAGTTCTTC. Translation gives CASSLGRNSNEQFF. The chain employs TRBV11-3 and TRBJ2-1; no clear D gene. The CDR3 consists of 14 residues. The V gene lost 1 base and the J gene lost 6 bases, with 10 bases spanning the gap. CDR1 SGHNT and CDR2 YENEEA come from the germline V gene.

The CDR3 is CASSFSENTEAFF. The CDR3 nucleotides are TGTGCCAGCAGCTTTTCAGAGAACACTGAAGCTTTCTTT. The chain joins TRBV11-2 to TRBJ1-1; the D is unclear. The V gene lost 3 bases and the J gene lost 1 base, with 6 bases spanning the gap. Germline assignment: CDR1 SGHAT and CDR2 FQNNGV. The CDR3 spans 13 residues. Full variable domain (outside the CDR3, taken from reference TRBV11-2 and TRBJ1-1): EAGVAQSPRYKIIEKRQSVAFWCNPISGHATLYWYQQILGQGPKLLIQFQNNGVVDDSQLPKDRFSAERLKGVDSTLKIQPAKLEDSAVYLCASSFSENTEAFFGQGTRLTVV.

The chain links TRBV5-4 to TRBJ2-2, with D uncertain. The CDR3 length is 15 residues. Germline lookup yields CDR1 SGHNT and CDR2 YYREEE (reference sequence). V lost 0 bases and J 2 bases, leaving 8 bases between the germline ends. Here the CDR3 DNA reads TGTGCCAGCAGCTTGGCCACGGTAAACACCGGGGAGCTGTTTTTT. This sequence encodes CASSLATVNTGELFF. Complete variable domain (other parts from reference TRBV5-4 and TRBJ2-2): ETGVTQSPTHLIKTRGQQVTLRCSSQSGHNTVSWYQQALGQGPQFIFQYYREEENGRGNFPPRFSGLQFPNYSSELNVNALELDDSALYLCASSLATVNTGELFFGEGSRLTVL.